This T cell receptor beta chain emerged from a study of cytomegalovirus exposure and HLA in healthy donors. The wider study: Most genotyped donors, roughly 80% of 350 to 500, had Caucasian-associated genetic ancestry.

Donors consisted of healthy bone marrow donors. The CDR3 is made up of 15 amino acids. The V gene's germline CDR1 is PRHDT and CDR2 FYEKMQ (reference sequence). Concerning this clone itself: The antigen remains unidentified. At one end, the junction sequence differs from germline, possibly due to a read error.

The study's findings and limits: Sequencing likely produced, as an artifact, a cluster of highly shared sequence variants. A list of 150 or so TCR beta chains associated with cytomegalovirus was given.

PCR primers comprised 60 Vbeta and 13 Jbeta primers. The table came from immunoSEQ multiplex PCR; TCRdb's copy has only in-frame clones and leaves some out. The table includes about 81,000 clones, just over 75% detected once. This receptor was identified in a man aged 50-60 years in good health and CMV-seropositive. The chain has TRBV13 and TRBJ2-5, with TRBD2 matching over 12 bases. The sample comprised PBMCs. CDR3 nucleotides: TGTGCCAGCAGCTTCCTGACTAGCGGGAGAGAGACCCGGTACTTC. This gives the protein CASSFLTSGRETRYF.